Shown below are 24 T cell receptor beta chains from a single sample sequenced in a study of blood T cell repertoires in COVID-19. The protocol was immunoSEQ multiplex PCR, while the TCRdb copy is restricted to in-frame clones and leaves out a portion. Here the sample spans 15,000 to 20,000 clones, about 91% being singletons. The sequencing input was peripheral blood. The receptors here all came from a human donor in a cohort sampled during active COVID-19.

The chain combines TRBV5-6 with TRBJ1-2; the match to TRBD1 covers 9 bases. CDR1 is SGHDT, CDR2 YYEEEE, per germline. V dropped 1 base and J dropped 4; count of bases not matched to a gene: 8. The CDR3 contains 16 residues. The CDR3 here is CASSLTGGAVIYGYTF. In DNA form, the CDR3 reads TGTGCCAGCAGCTTGACAGGGGGCGCGGTTATCTATGGCTACACCTTC. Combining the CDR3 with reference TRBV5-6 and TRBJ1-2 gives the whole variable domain DAGVTQSPTHLIKTRGQQVTLRCSPKSGHDTVSWYQQALGQGPQFIFQYYEEEERQRGNFPDRFSGHQFPNYSSELNVNALLLGDSALYLCASSLTGGAVIYGYTFGSGTRLTVV.

The CDR3 DNA reads TGTGCCAGCAGCTTAGCCAGGGCCCCCTTCAACTATGGCTACACCTTC. This sequence encodes CASSLARAPFNYGYTF. The chain has TRBV7-9 and TRBJ1-2; tentatively, D is TRBD1 (5 bases). Germline V gene lookup returns CDR1 SEHNR and CDR2 FQNEAQ (reference sequence). Trimming left V 0 bases short and J 2 bases short, with 13 bases between. The CDR3 runs to 16 residues.

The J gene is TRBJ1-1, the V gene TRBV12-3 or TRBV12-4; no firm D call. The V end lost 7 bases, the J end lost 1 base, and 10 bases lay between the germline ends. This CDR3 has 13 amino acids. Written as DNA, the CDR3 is TGTGCCAGCATTTCAACACCGAACACTGAAGCTTTCTTT. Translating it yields CASISTPNTEAFF.

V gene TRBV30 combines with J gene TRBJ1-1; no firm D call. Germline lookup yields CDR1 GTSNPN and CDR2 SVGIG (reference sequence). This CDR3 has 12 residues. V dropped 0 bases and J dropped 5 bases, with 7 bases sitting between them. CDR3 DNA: TGTGCCTGGAGTGTATTTCGGACTGAAGCTTTCTTT. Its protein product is CAWSVFRTEAFF.

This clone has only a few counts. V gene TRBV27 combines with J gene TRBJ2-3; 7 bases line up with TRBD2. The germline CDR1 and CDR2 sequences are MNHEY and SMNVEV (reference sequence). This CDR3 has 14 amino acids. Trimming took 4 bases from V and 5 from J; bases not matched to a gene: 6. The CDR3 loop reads CASSSRGVIDTQYF. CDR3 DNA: TGTGCCAGCAGTTCTCGGGGGGTGATAGATACGCAGTATTTT.

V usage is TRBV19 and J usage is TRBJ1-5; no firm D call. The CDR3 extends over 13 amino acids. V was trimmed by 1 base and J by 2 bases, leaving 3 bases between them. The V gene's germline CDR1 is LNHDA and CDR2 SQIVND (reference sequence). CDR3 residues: CASSIARNQPQHF. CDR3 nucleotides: TGTGCCAGTAGTATAGCTCGCAATCAGCCCCAGCATTTT.

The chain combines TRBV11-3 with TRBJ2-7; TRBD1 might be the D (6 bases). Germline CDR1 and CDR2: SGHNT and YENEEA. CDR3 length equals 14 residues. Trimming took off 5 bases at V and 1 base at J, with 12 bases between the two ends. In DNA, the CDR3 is TGTGCCAGCAGCCTTGAGGGGGAATCCTACGAGCAGTACTTC. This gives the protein CASSLEGESYEQYF.

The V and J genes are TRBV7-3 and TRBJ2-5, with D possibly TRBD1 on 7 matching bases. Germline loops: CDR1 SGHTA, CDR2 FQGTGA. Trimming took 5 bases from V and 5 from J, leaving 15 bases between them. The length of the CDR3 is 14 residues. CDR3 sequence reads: CASSQSGGLETQYF. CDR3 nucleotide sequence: TGTGCCAGCAGCCAATCAGGGGGGTTGGAGACCCAGTACTTC.

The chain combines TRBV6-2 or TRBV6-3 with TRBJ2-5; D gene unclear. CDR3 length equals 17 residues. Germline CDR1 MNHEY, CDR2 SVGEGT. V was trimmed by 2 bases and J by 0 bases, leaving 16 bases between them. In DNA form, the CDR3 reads TGTGCCAGCAGTTACGAGGCTTTGGCAGTTTACCAAGAGACCCAGTACTTC. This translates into CASSYEALAVYQETQYF.

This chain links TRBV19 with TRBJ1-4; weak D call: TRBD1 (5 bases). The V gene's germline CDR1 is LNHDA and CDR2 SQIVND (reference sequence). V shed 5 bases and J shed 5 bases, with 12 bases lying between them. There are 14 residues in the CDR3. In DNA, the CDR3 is TGTGCCAGTAGTGACCTCCGGGGGAATGAAAAACTGTTTTTT. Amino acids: CASSDLRGNEKLFF.

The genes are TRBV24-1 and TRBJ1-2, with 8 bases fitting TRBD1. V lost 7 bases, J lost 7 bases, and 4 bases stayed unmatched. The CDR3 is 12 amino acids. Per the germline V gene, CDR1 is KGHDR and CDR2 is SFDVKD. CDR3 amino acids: CATRDRAGGYTF. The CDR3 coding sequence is TGTGCCACCAGGGACAGGGCTGGTGGCTACACCTTC.

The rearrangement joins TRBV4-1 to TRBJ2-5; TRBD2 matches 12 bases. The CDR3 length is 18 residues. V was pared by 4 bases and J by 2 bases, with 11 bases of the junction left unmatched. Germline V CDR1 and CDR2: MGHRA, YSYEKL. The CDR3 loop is CASSRQGGLAGGQETQYF. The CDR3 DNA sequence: TGCGCCAGCAGCCGACAAGGAGGGCTAGCGGGGGGGCAAGAGACCCAGTACTTC.

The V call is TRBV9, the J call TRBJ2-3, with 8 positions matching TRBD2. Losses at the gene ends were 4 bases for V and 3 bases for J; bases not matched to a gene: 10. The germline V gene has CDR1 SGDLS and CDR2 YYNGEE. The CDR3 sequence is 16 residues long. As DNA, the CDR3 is TGTGCCAGCAGCCCCTCGGGAGGGGTCTCTACAGATACGCAGTATTTT. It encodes CASSPSGGVSTDTQYF. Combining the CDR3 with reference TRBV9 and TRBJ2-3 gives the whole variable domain DSGVTQTPKHLITATGQRVTLRCSPRSGDLSVYWYQQSLDQGLQFLIQYYNGEERAKGNILERFSAQQFPDLHSELNLSSLELGDSALYFCASSPSGGVSTDTQYFGPGTRLTVL.

The CDR3 loop reads CASSWSLAGVNNEQFF. The CDR3, as DNA: TGTGCCAGCAGCTGGTCTCTCGCGGGGGTTAATAATGAGCAGTTCTTC. The rearrangement joins TRBV5-4 to TRBJ2-1, with 7 bases identical to TRBD2. Germline V CDR1 and CDR2: SGHNT, YYREEE (reference sequence). The ends lost 3 bases at V and 7 bases at J; junction bases unmatched: 13. This CDR3 is built from 16 residues.

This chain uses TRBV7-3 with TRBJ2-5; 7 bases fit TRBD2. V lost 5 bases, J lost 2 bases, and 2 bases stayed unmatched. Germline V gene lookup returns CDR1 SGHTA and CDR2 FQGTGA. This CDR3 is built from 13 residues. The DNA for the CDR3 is TGTGCCAGCAGCCCCGGGGGGCAAGAGACCCAGTACTTC. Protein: CASSPGGQETQYF.

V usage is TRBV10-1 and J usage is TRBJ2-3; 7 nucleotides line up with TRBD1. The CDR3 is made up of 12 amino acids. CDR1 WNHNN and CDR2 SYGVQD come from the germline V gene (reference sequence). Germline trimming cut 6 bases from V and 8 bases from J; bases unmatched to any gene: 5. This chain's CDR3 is CASSRGSSTQYF. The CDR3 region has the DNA TGCGCCAGCAGCAGGGGGAGTTCTACGCAGTATTTT.

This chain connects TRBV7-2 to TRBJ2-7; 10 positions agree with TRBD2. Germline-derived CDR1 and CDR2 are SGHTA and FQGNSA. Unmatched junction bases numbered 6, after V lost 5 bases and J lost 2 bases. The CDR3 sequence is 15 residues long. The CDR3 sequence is CASSPAGTSAYEQYF. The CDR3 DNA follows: TGTGCCAGCAGCCCAGCGGGGACTAGCGCCTACGAGCAGTACTTC.

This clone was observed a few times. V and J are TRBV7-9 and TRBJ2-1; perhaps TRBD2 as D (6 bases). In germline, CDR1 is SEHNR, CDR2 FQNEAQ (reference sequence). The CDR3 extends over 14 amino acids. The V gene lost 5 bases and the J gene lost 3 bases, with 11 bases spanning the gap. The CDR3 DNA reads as TGTGCCAGCAGCGCGGGGTCATACTACAATGAGCAGTTCTTC. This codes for CASSAGSYYNEQFF.

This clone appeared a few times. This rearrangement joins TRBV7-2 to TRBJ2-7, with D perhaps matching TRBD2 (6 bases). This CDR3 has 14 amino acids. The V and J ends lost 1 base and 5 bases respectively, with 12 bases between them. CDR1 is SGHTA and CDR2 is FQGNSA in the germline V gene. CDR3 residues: CASSLVDGSHEQYF. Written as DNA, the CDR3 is TGTGCCAGCAGCTTAGTGGACGGGAGCCACGAGCAGTACTTC.

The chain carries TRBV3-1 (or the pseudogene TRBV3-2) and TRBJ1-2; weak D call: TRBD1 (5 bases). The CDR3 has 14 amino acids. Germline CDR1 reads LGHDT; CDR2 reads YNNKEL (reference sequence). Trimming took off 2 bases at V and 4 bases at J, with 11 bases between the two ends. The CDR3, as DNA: TGTGCCAGCAGCCAACAGGGTTATGGCTATGGCTACACCTTC. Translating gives CASSQQGYGYGYTF.

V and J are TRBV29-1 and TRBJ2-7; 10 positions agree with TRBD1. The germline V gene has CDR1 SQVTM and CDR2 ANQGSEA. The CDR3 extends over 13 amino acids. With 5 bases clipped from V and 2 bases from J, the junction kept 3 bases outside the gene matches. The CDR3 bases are TGCAGCGTTAAAGGACAGGGGGCCTACGAGCAGTACTTC. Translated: CSVKGQGAYEQYF.

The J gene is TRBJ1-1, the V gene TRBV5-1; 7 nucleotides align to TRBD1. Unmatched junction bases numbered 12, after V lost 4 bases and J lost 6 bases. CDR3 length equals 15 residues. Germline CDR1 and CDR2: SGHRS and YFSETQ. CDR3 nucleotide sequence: TGCGCCAGCAGCCCCGTTAAACAGGGGTCCTCTGAAGCTTTCTTT. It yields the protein CASSPVKQGSSEAFF.

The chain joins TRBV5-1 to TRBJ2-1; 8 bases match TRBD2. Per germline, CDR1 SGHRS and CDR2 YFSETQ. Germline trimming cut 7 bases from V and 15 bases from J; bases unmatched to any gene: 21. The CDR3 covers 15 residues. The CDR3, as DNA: TGCGCCAGCCGCGCGGGACTCGCGGGGGGTGGGTTGGGGTTCTTC. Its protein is CASRAGLAGGGLGFF.

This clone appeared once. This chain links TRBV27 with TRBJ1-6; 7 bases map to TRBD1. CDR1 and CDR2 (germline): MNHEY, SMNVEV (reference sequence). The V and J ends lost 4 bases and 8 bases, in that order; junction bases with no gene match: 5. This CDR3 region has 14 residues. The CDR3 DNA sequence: TGTGCCAGCAGTTCGAGGGGGCGCGATTCACCCCTCCACTTT. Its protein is CASSSRGRDSPLHF.